This T cell receptor beta chain was profiled in a study of cytomegalovirus exposure and HLA in healthy donors. Whole-study findings and limits: Most TCR sequences showed up rarely, but some public TCRs showed up in many donors.

V lost 11 bases and J lost 7; bases outside the gene matches: 17. CDR3 size: 15 residues. CDR1 and CDR2 (germline): MDHEN, SYDVKM. PCR used 60 Vbeta primers and 13 Jbeta primers. Libraries were prepared by immunoSEQ multiplex PCR; TCRdb keeps only in-frame clonotypes and omits some of them. The data contain 95,000 to 100,000 clones, about 85% of them singletons. On this clone: No antigen is known for it.

The sequencing sample was made of PBMCs. V and J are TRBV28 and TRBJ1-2; 9 positions agree with TRBD1. This clonotype was sampled from a man aged 25-40 years in good health and CMV-seronegative. CDR3 protein: CAGRDRVKNVGGYTF. The DNA for the CDR3 is TGTGCCGGTAGGGACAGGGTAAAAAATGTTGGTGGCTACACCTTC.